One and the same sample provided the 20 T cell receptor beta chains below, sequenced in a study of T-cell reconstitution after alpha-beta-depleted transplantation in children. Unique molecular identifiers were incorporated during preparation of the TCRbeta library. TCRdb analysed the PCR reads with MiXCR anew, one entry per CDR3 protein. This table holds hundreds of thousands of distinct CDR3 sequences, about 30% found once. Material: PBMCs from the stem cell graft donor, obtained from the stem cell graft. The receptors here all came from a human donor who donated a stem cell graft to a child with aplastic anemia.

This clonotype was observed a handful of times. The V gene is TRBV20-1, the J gene TRBJ1-1; 8 bases line up with TRBD1. The CDR3 runs 11 residues. Germline V CDR1 and CDR2: DFQATT, SNEGSKA (reference sequence). The CDR3 DNA reads TGCTGCATGATAAGACAGGGGCTAGCTTTCTTT. Encoded protein: CCMIRQGLAFF.

This clonotype was recorded at least ten times. This chain joins TRBV11-2 and TRBJ2-4; perhaps TRBD2 as D (6 bases). This CDR3 is built from 19 residues. Germline V lookup: CDR1 SGHAT, CDR2 FQNNGV. The V end was cut by 2 bases, the J end by 0 bases, with 20 bases between. The CDR3 reads CASSLSPPEGTLAKNIQYF. For the CDR3, the DNA is TGTGCCAGCAGCTTAAGTCCGCCGGAGGGGACTTTAGCCAAAAACATTCAGTACTTC.

This sequence joins TRBV6-1 and TRBJ2-7; TRBD2 aligns across 11 bases. With V trimmed by 6 bases and J by 5 bases, 9 bases remained unmatched. The CDR3 is 15 amino acids. Per germline, CDR1 MNHNS and CDR2 SASEGT. The CDR3 protein is CASRPPGLADHEQYF. The CDR3 coding sequence is TGTGCCAGCAGACCACCGGGACTAGCGGACCACGAGCAGTACTTC.

This chain joins TRBV11-3 and TRBJ2-3; a weak D match, TRBD2 (6 bases). CDR3 length equals 15 residues. CDR1 SGHNT and CDR2 YENEEA come from the germline V gene. The V end was cut by 6 bases, the J end by 2 bases, with 15 bases between. This chain's CDR3 is CASSQEGRITDTQYF. DNA of the CDR3: TGTGCCAGCAGTCAGGAGGGGCGGATCACAGATACGCAGTATTTT.

This chain connects TRBV30 to TRBJ1-1; the D gene is possibly TRBD1 (6 bases). The germline V gene encodes CDR1 GTSNPN and CDR2 SVGIG (reference sequence). Trimming removed 1 base at V and 4 bases at J, with 13 bases between. This CDR3 has 14 amino acids. Here the CDR3 reads CAWSEDSLSTEAFF. CDR3 in DNA: TGTGCCTGGAGTGAGGACAGCCTGAGCACTGAAGCTTTCTTT.

The chain links TRBV5-1 to TRBJ1-2; D is uncertain. The ends were cut back, 4 bases at V and 8 bases at J, with 21 bases in the middle. Per germline, CDR1 SGHRS and CDR2 YFSETQ. The CDR3 length is 15 residues. The CDR3 here is CASSARGAPNGGYTF. The CDR3 DNA reads TGCGCCAGCAGCGCCCGGGGAGCCCCGAATGGAGGCTACACCTTC. The full variable domain, its missing parts supplied by reference TRBV5-1 and TRBJ1-2, is KAGVTQTPRYLIKTRGQQVTLSCSPISGHRSVSWYQQTPGQGLQFLFEYFSETQRNKGNFPGRFSGRQFSNSRSEMNVSTLELGDSALYLCASSARGAPNGGYTFGSGTRLTVV.

The V gene is TRBV5-4, the J gene TRBJ2-7; D perhaps matches TRBD1 (6 bases). Germline V gene data show CDR1 as SGHNT and CDR2 as YYREEE (reference sequence). This CDR3 is 15 amino acids long. V dropped 5 bases and J dropped 2 bases, with 17 bases sitting between them. CDR3 in amino acids: CASSTGDTSTYEQYV. CDR3 nucleotides: TGTGCCAGCAGTACCGGGGACACCTCCACCTACGAGCAGTACGTC.

This clonotype was picked up a small number of times. The V call is TRBV7-3, the J call TRBJ2-1, with D unresolved. Germline CDR1 reads SGHTA; CDR2 reads FQGTGA. The CDR3 length is 12 residues. V was clipped by 5 bases and J by 7 bases, with 9 bases between them. CDR3: CASSPGRNEQFF. The CDR3 DNA reads as TGTGCCAGCAGCCCCGGAAGGAATGAGCAGTTCTTC.

This clonotype has just a few counts. The chain joins TRBV25-1 to TRBJ2-1, with 7 nucleotides matching TRBD1. Unmatched junction bases numbered 1, after V lost 2 bases and J lost 6 bases. The CDR3 runs to 13 residues. CDR1 and CDR2 from the germline V gene are MGHDK and SYGVNS. CDR3 amino acids: CASSEGDSNEQFF. The CDR3, as DNA: TGTGCCAGCAGTGAAGGGGACAGCAATGAGCAGTTCTTC.

This chain connects TRBV9 to TRBJ1-3; D gene unclear. V was trimmed by 2 bases and J by 0 bases, leaving 18 bases between them. CDR1 and CDR2 from the germline V gene are SGDLS and YYNGEE. This CDR3 has 18 residues. This CDR3 reads CASSVASPDAASGNTIYF. In DNA, the CDR3 is TGTGCCAGCAGCGTCGCATCCCCTGACGCAGCCTCTGGAAACACCATATATTTT.

The chain employs TRBV4-3 and TRBJ1-2, with D possibly matching TRBD1 (5 bases). Germline CDR1 is LGHNA and CDR2 is YSLEER. This CDR3 comprises 14 residues. V lost 3 bases, J lost 1 base, and 9 bases lay in between. The CDR3 reads CASSHGTGNYGYTF. DNA for the CDR3: TGCGCCAGCAGCCATGGTACAGGTAACTATGGCTACACCTTC.

This chain connects TRBV29-1 to TRBJ1-3; TRBD1 is a possible D gene (6 bases). The CDR3 extends over 14 amino acids. Germline V gene data show CDR1 as SQVTM and CDR2 as ANQGSEA. Trimming removed 4 bases from V and 7 bases from J, with 17 bases in between. DNA of the CDR3: TGCAGCGTTGTGTCAGGGGAGCTGGGGAACACCATATATTTT. It yields the protein CSVVSGELGNTIYF.

The chain uses TRBV7-8 and TRBJ1-4; D call uncertain. V lost 2 bases and J 0 bases, leaving 10 bases between the germline ends. This CDR3 region has 16 residues. Germline V gene data show CDR1 as SGHVS and CDR2 as FQNEAQ. The CDR3 DNA is TGTGCCAGCAGCTTAAGGCCGAAGACAACTAATGAAAAACTGTTTTTT. It yields the protein CASSLRPKTTNEKLFF.

The V and J genes are TRBV20-1 and TRBJ2-7; no reliable D call. The germline V and J ends were trimmed by 0 bases and 6 bases, with 18 bases remaining between them. Germline CDR1 is DFQATT and CDR2 is SNEGSKA (reference sequence). CDR3 size: 15 residues. CDR3 residues: CSARDHPLAVVEQYF. The CDR3 region has the DNA TGCAGTGCTAGAGATCATCCTCTGGCCGTGGTCGAGCAGTACTTC.

This sequence joins TRBV3-1 and TRBJ1-1; D gene ambiguous. Germline assignment: CDR1 LGHDT and CDR2 YNNKEL (reference sequence). V gave up 0 bases and J gave up 6 bases, with 8 bases separating them. The CDR3 totals 13 residues. CDR3 bases: TGTGCCAGCAGCCAAGACAGCTCCGCTGAAGCTTTCTTT. Protein product: CASSQDSSAEAFF. Supplemented by reference TRBV3-1 and TRBJ1-1, the full variable domain reads DTAVSQTPKYLVTQMGNDKSIKCEQNLGHDTMYWYKQDSKKFLKIMFSYNNKELIINETVPNRFSPKSPDKAHLNLHINSLELGDSAVYFCASSQDSSAEAFFGQGTRLTVV.

This clonotype has only a few counts. The chain carries TRBV6-6 and TRBJ2-1; D is unclear. CDR3 size: 12 residues. In germline, CDR1 is MNHNY, CDR2 SVGAGI (reference sequence). The V end was cut by 3 bases, the J end by 7 bases, with 7 bases between. CDR3 coding DNA: TGTGCCAGCAGTTATTTCTTGAATGAGCAGTTCTTC. Protein sequence: CASSYFLNEQFF.

The V and J genes are TRBV7-2 and TRBJ2-1; D might be TRBD2 (5 bases). Trimming took off 0 bases at V and 3 bases at J, with 12 bases between the two ends. Germline V gives CDR1 SGHTA, CDR2 FQGNSA. The CDR3 loop spans 16 amino acids. CDR3 coding DNA: TGTGCCAGCAGCTTAGCGCCTCGGGATGTCTACAATGAGCAGTTCTTC. Translated: CASSLAPRDVYNEQFF.

The chain combines TRBV28 with TRBJ1-6, with D unresolved. Germline CDR1 MDHEN, CDR2 SYDVKM. This CDR3 is built from 14 residues. V lost 2 bases, J lost 4 bases, and 6 bases lay in between. This chain's CDR3 is CASSLVAYNSPLHF. The CDR3 nucleotides are TGTGCCAGCAGTTTAGTGGCTTATAATTCACCCCTCCACTTT.

This clonotype was counted a few times. The genes are TRBV29-1 and TRBJ2-1, with 8 bases lining up with TRBD2. The CDR3 contains 13 residues. CDR1 SQVTM and CDR2 ANQGSEA come from the germline V gene. With 5 bases clipped from V and 9 bases from J, the junction kept 9 bases outside the gene matches. The CDR3 here is CSVFYGRAGEQFF. The CDR3 DNA is TGCAGCGTTTTTTACGGGAGGGCCGGTGAGCAGTTCTTC.

The gene calls are TRBV2 and TRBJ2-1; 8 bases agree with TRBD1. The germline V gene encodes CDR1 SNHLY and CDR2 FYNNEI. The CDR3 length is 16 residues. With V trimmed by 6 bases and J by 1 base, 8 bases remained unmatched. The CDR3 here is CASRDWDRRSYNEQFF. The CDR3 DNA is TGTGCCAGCAGGGATTGGGACAGGCGATCCTACAATGAGCAGTTCTTC.